This T cell receptor (beta chain) emerged from a study of shared clonotypes between healthy human individuals (TCRdb year 2020). Regarding the study in general: A couple of women and a few men aged 18 to 49 years were included in the cohort. Between about 0.94 and 8.9 billion PBMCs per donor were obtained by leukapheresis. Different laboratories and diverse techniques were used to prepare libraries and sequence TCR repertoires, to increase sequencing depth and limit assay-specific biases. For each donor, CD4 naive and CD4 memory were each given three plates, CD8 naive was given two plates, and CD8 memory was given one plate. To estimate repertoire size and how much clonotype sharing occurs between individuals, the study deeply sequenced the blood TCR repertoires of 4 to 6 healthy adults.

Study-wide conclusions, independent of this receptor: Around 5% of naive CD4, around 3.5% of naive CD8, around 2.3% of memory CD4, and approximately 0.39% of memory CD8 clonotypes were shared across a few donors. Estimated clonotype richness was generally larger for naive than for memory subsets. Sampling was limited to blood, and TCR repertoires in tissue likely differ from TCR repertoires in blood. Incomplete sequencing was indicated by rarefaction of sorted-subset datasets, despite the large sequencing depth. The genetic and exposure-history diversity represented was limited by the small number of donors. Pairwise subsampling led to the expectation that sequencing depth would affect the degree of clonotype sharing among donors. Compared with non-shared clonotypes, clonotypes shared by all four sorted-subset donors had higher generation probabilities.

Reading the germline V gene gives CDR1 KGHSH and CDR2 LQKENI. From the cysteine up to the phenylalanine, the CDR3 has a length of 13 residues. The kept DNA is CDR3 alone, 39 bases in frame from the first base. The junction carries 6 bases between V and J, which are trimmed by 4 bases and 3 bases respectively. Details on this clone: No antigen is known for it. Per-base quality was not reported, and no clone a single base away is much larger than it.

TCR CDR3 regions were amplified from genomic DNA by multiplex PCR using the deep immunoSEQ assay. Genomic DNA extracted from each cell subset was distributed evenly over all wells of several immunoSEQ 96-well plates, and each plate served as one replicate. For sorted subsets, each replicate PCR was loaded with roughly 200 ng genomic DNA, equivalent to 30,000 to 35,000 T cell genomes. Purified libraries were measured with a Qubit 3.0 fluorometer, size-checked on a Bioanalyzer 2100, and measured again with the KAPA Library Quantification kit. Every immunoSEQ 96-well plate was sequenced on a separate single-read 150-cycle Illumina NextSeq 550 flow cell. Regarding the original processing steps: Because only junctional sequences without quality scores were contained in the immunoSEQ output, filtering matching that applied to full-length reads could not be performed. Sequences were annotated with PyIR, a Python wrapper for IgBLAST v1.9, using IMGT germline references to assign V/J genes and CDR3. Reads were removed for weak V/J assignments (E-value above 1e-6), missing CDR3, stop codons, out-of-frame junctions, or ambiguous translated residues. V3J clonotypes were defined as sequences sharing the same inferred V gene, J gene, and CDR3 amino acid sequence. Percentage overlap between repertoires was calculated by dividing the number of shared unique clonotypes by the size of the smaller repertoire. Repertoire richness was assessed with RTK rarefaction, the Chao1 estimator, and Recon v2.1 estimates of unobserved clonotypes. Generation probabilities were computed with OLGA for all TCRbeta clonotypes obtained by the gDNA method from a few donors. Not all clones reach the TCRdb copy of this immuneACCESS table, which keeps in-frame sequences only. Checked studies attribute under half of the gap to unresolved V genes and leave the rest unexplained. That table supplies the V and J calls and clone size; D and trimming were determined from the DNA. For this sample the table gives some 2.4 million clones, of which approximately 93% were detected only once. The ten largest clones capture about 0.38% of the sample.

The donors were healthy, HIV-negative adults with no recently reported acute infections or vaccinations. Every donor was a Caucasian adult residing in Nashville, Tennessee, USA. CD4+ T cells were enriched by magnetic negative selection; naive cells were then positively selected on CD45RA, and the negative fraction formed the memory subset. Blood was collected by leukapheresis, and PBMCs were isolated by Ficoll-Histopaque density gradient centrifugation and then cryopreserved in liquid nitrogen vapor phase. Analytical flow cytometry was used to check the purity and quantity of each magnetically sorted T cell population. From each sorted fraction, genomic DNA was isolated and quantified by UV absorbance on a Nanodrop 2000c.

The receptor chain draws on TRBV18 and TRBJ1-4; a tentative D call is TRBD1 (5 bases match). Sequences were obtained from naive CD4+ T cells from PBMCs. The cell subset or site label for this specimen denotes: CD45RA+ positively selected. This sequence was found in a man in his late teens or twenties in good health. Some clones in this sample may be carry-over from other donors' samples. The sequence in DNA is TGTGCCAGCTCACGGACATCTAATGAAAAACTGTTTTTT. Its translation reads: CASSRTSNEKLFF.